The entry below describes one T cell receptor beta chain. This sample is part of a study of beta chain features in type 1 diabetes. What was sequenced were expressed TCRB transcripts, since all of the isolated RNA had been reverse transcribed. This table comes from immunoSEQ multiplex PCR, and its TCRdb copy is limited to in-frame clones, with some not included. The data hold fewer than 250,000 clones, with roughly an eighth observed a single time. The TCR was taken from a middle-aged woman in good health. The sample was naive CD4+ T cells from blood.

The CDR3 DNA follows: TGTGCCAGCTCACCTCTTGAGGAGAACACTGAAGCTTTCTTT. Protein product: CASSPLEENTEAFF. The chain is built from TRBV18 and TRBJ1-1; no firm D call. Trimming removed 3 bases from V and 1 base from J, with 9 bases in between. This CDR3 comprises 14 residues. The germline V gene has CDR1 KGHSH and CDR2 LQKENI. The full variable domain, in which reference TRBV18 and TRBJ1-1 provide the parts outside the CDR3, is NAGVMQNPRHLVRRRGQEARLRCSPMKGHSHVYWYRQLPEEGLKFMVYLQKENIIDESGMPKERFSAEFPKEGPSILRIQQVVRGDSAAYFCASSPLEENTEAFFGQGTRLTVV.